A selection of T cell receptor beta chains follows, all from one sample in a study of beta chain features in type 1 diabetes. Libraries were prepared by immunoSEQ multiplex PCR; TCRdb keeps only in-frame clonotypes and omits some of them. The sample records 500,000 to 700,000 clones, 15% being singletons. The specimen sequenced was naive CD4+ T cells from blood. The receptors derive from a man between 18 and 29 years old in good health. Both conserved end residues are part of each CDR3. Each record gives: J gene, CDR3 length, D gene, V gene, clone size, CDR3 DNA, CDR3 protein. The D gene is left open where the match is weak. Size tells how often a clone was seen (once, few, many) or the class of an expanded clone, and some rows leave it out.

TRBJ2-1 15 . TRBV7-9 . TGTGCCAGCAGCTTAGTCGGGGACGTTTACAATGAGCAGTTCTTC CASSLVGDVYNEQFF
TRBJ1-5 14 . TRBV2 few TGTGCCAGCAGTAGACAAGTCCCTAATCAGCCCCAGCATTTT CASSRQVPNQPQHF
TRBJ2-1 15 . TRBV27 . TGTGCCAGCAGTTTATCGAAGTTAGCTGGAAATGAGCAGTTCTTC CASSLSKLAGNEQFF
TRBJ2-1 11 . TRBV27 few TGTGCCAGCAGTTGGTACAATGAGCAGTTCTTC CASSWYNEQFF
TRBJ2-5 16 . TRBV7-2 few TGTGCCAGCAGCCCCCCCGGAGGGGCAGCCCAAGAGACCCAGTACTTC CASSPPGGAAQETQYF
TRBJ2-7 13 . TRBV6-4 once TGTGCCAGCAGTTTGGAGGGGGGCTACGAGCAGTACTTC CASSLEGGYEQYF
TRBJ2-1 15 . TRBV7-3 . TGTGCCAGCAGCGTTCCCGGGACACCTGGCGATGAGCAGTTCTTC CASSVPGTPGDEQFF
TRBJ1-1 15 . TRBV4-3 . TGCGCCAGCAGCCAAGTATTTGGAGAGGGCACTGAAGCTTTCTTT CASSQVFGEGTEAFF
TRBJ2-3 13 . TRBV7-2 . TGTGCCAGCAGCTTGGCGCGGACAGATACGCAGTATTTT CASSLARTDTQYF
TRBJ2-3 15 TRBD2 TRBV4-3 few TGCGCCAGCAGCCAGGGCGGGGGGAGGACAGATACGCAGTATTTT CASSQGGGRTDTQYF
TRBJ1-6 15 . TRBV9 few TGTGCCAGCAGCTTAGCAGGGATTAGGAATTCACCCCTCCACTTT CASSLAGIRNSPLHF
TRBJ1-1 13 . TRBV9 . TGTGCCAGCAGTTCGGACAGGAACACTGAAGCTTTCTTT CASSSDRNTEAFF
TRBJ1-1 16 TRBD1 TRBV11-2 . TGTGCCAGCAGCTTTAGCTTACGGACAGGGGACACTGAAGCTTTCTTT CASSFSLRTGDTEAFF
TRBJ1-2 15 . TRBV27 . TGTGCCAGCAGTCTGGACAGATCTACCCCCTATGGCTACACCTTC CASSLDRSTPYGYTF
TRBJ1-1 14 . TRBV19 . TGTGCCAGTACCATTACAGGGTTGAACACTGAAGCTTTCTTT CASTITGLNTEAFF
TRBJ1-5 15 TRBD1 TRBV6-5 . TGTGCCAGCAGTTACAAGGGGGCCCGCAATCAGCCCCAGCATTTT CASSYKGARNQPQHF
TRBJ2-7 15 . TRBV5-4 few TGTGCCAGCAGCTTTGGTGGGACACTCTCCTACGAGCAGTACTTC CASSFGGTLSYEQYF
TRBJ1-5 16 . TRBV13 few TGTGCCAGCAGCTTAGGACAGGGTCGGGGCAATCAGCCCCAGCATTTT CASSLGQGRGNQPQHF
TRBJ2-7 15 . TRBV21-1 few TGTGCCAGCAGCTCTCAGGGGGGTGGCTGCTACGAGCAGTACTTC CASSSQGGGCYEQYF
TRBJ2-7 19 . TRBV27 . TGTGCCAGCAGTTTATCGCATTCCGGACGCGGGACCTTACGTCTCGAGCAGTACTTC CASSLSHSGRGTLRLEQYF
TRBJ2-7 15 . TRBV7-2 . TGTGCCAGCAGCCCCAATGGGGCAGGGGTATCCGAGCAGTACTTC CASSPNGAGVSEQYF
TRBJ1-5 14 TRBD1 TRBV10-2 . TGCGCCAGCAGGGACAGGGGGCAAGGTCAGCCCCAGCATTTT CASRDRGQGQPQHF
TRBJ1-6 16 . TRBV9 . TGTGCCAGCAGCGGGATTACGACCCGGAACGGGTCACCCCTCCACTTT CASSGITTRNGSPLHF
TRBJ2-7 14 TRBD1 TRBV7-6 . TGTGCCAGCAGCTTACGACAGGGGGGGGACGAGCAGTACTTC CASSLRQGGDEQYF
TRBJ2-7 17 . TRBV9 few TGTGCCAGCAGCGTTAACAAGGACGGGAGACCCCGGGGCGAGCAGTACTTC CASSVNKDGRPRGEQYF
TRBJ1-2 13 . TRBV30 few TGTGCCTGGATTTTGGGCCAGCCAGGGGGCTACACCTTC CAWILGQPGGYTF
TRBJ2-1 11 . TRBV20-1 . TGCAGTGCTAGAGTGGACAGTGAGCAGTTCTTC CSARVDSEQFF
TRBJ2-3 17 . TRBV19 few TGTGCCAGTAGTATATTCTCAGGGCTTGCTAGCACAGATACGCAGTATTTT CASSIFSGLASTDTQYF
TRBJ1-1 15 . TRBV6-5 . TGTGCCAGCAGTTCTCAGGGAAGGTTGAACACTGAAGCTTTCTTT CASSSQGRLNTEAFF
TRBJ1-2 16 . TRBV2 few TGTGCCAGCAGTCCCGAAACTACTTTGCTTGGGTATGGCTACACCTTC CASSPETTLLGYGYTF
TRBJ2-1 15 TRBD2 TRBV7-9 . TGTGCCAGCAGCTCCTGGACTAGCGGGATAGGTGAGCAGTTCTTC CASSSWTSGIGEQFF
TRBJ2-7 12 . TRBV29-1 few TGCAGCGTTCGGGTCAGATCCTACGAGCAGTACTTC CSVRVRSYEQYF
TRBJ2-1 15 . TRBV9 . TGTGCCAGCAGCGTAGCACAGGCGGTGGTCAATGAGCAGTTCTTC CASSVAQAVVNEQFF
TRBJ1-2 17 . TRBV27 . TGTGCCAGCAGTTTATTGTCGGTCCCGCAGGGTGACTATGGCTACACCTTC CASSLLSVPQGDYGYTF
TRBJ2-1 16 TRBD2 TRBV5-6 few TGTGCCAGCAGCTTTAATAGCGGGAGGGCCTACAATGAGCAGTTCTTC CASSFNSGRAYNEQFF
TRBJ2-7 14 . TRBV28 . TGTGCCAGCTGGGGGTCCAGGGTGGGCTACGAGCAGTACTTC CASWGSRVGYEQYF
TRBJ2-7 15 TRBD1 TRBV15 few TGTGCCACCAGGCGTGGACAGGGGCTTACCTACGAGCAGTACTTC CATRRGQGLTYEQYF
TRBJ1-2 13 . TRBV28 . TGTGCCAGCAGTTTAAGGCAGTTGTATGGCTACACCTTC CASSLRQLYGYTF
TRBJ1-1 17 . TRBV4-3 few TGCGCCAGCAGCCAAATTGGGGCGGTCGGCATGAACACTGAAGCTTTCTTT CASSQIGAVGMNTEAFF
TRBJ1-6 13 . TRBV6-6 . TGTGCCACGGCGCGCAGGGCGGATTCACCCCTCCACTTT CATARRADSPLHF
TRBJ2-5 14 TRBD1 TRBV5-4 . TGTGCCAGCAGCTTCGGACAGGGGAGCGAGACCCAGTACTTC CASSFGQGSETQYF